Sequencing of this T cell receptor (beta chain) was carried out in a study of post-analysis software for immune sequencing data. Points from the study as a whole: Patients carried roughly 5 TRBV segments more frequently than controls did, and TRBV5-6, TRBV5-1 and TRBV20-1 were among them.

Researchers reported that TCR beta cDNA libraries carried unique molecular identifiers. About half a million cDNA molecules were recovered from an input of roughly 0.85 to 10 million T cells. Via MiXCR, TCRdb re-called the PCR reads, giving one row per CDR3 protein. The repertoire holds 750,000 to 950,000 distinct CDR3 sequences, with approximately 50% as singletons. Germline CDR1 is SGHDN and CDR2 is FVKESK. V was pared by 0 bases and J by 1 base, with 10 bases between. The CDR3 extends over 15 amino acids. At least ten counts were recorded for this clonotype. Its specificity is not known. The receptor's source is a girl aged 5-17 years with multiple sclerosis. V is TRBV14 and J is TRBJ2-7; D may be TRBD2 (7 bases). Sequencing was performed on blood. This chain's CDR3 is CASSQDGGRSYEQYF. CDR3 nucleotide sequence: TGTGCCAGCAGCCAAGACGGGGGGCGATCCTACGAGCAGTACTTC.